These T cell receptor beta chains were read from a single sample in a study of T-cell memory formation after mild COVID-19. Each CDR3 protein gets one entry after TCRdb re-called the 5' RACE reads with MiXCR. The repertoire holds around 82,000 distinct CDR3 sequences, with around 13% as singletons. Sequencing used PBMCs or a T cell subset sorted from them (not recorded which). The receptors come from a man between 18 and 29 years old who had mild COVID-19 (a few samples of this study predate the infection). Cell type and time point are not known. Each CDR3 is given with its conserved first and last residue. D genes are given only for firm matches. Clone size is given for some rows only: seen once, a few or many times, or a class if the clone is expanded.

V gene	D gene	clone size	J gene	CDR3 DNA	CDR3 protein
TRBV7-9	NA	NA	TRBJ1-2	TGTGCCAGCTATGAGGGCTATGGCTACACCTTC	CASYEGYGYTF
TRBV4-1	NA	few	TRBJ1-1	TGCGCCAGCAGCCAAGACTCTTCAGGATACACTGAAGCTTTCTTT	CASSQDSSGYTEAFF
TRBV29-1	NA	NA	TRBJ2-1	TGCAGCGTTGATATTGGTTATGAGCAGTTCTTC	CSVDIGYEQFF
TRBV12-3/TRBV12-4	NA	few	TRBJ2-3	TGTGCCAGCACCTTGGGGGGCCCCGTTACGCAGTATTTT	CASTLGGPVTQYF
TRBV12-3/TRBV12-4	TRBD1	many	TRBJ1-3	TGTGCCAGCAGTACCGGACAGGGCCCGTACGCTGGAAACACCATATATTTT	CASSTGQGPYAGNTIYF
TRBV4-1	NA	few	TRBJ1-1	TGCGCCAGCAGCCATTTACAGGGTATGGGCACTGAAGCTTTCTTT	CASSHLQGMGTEAFF
TRBV6-2/TRBV6-3	TRBD1	NA	TRBJ1-2	TGTGCCAGCAGTTACCAACCGACAGGGTCCGATGGCTACACCTTC	CASSYQPTGSDGYTF
TRBV11-2	NA	NA	TRBJ1-1	TGTGCCAGCAGCTTAAAAGGGGCAGGGGAAGCTTTCTTT	CASSLKGAGEAFF
TRBV7-8	NA	NA	TRBJ2-1	TGTGCCAGCAGCTTAGCGCGTGGTAGAGTTGAGCAGTTCTTC	CASSLARGRVEQFF
TRBV7-1	NA	NA	TRBJ2-1	TGTGCCAGCAGCTCACCCTTAACTAATGAGCAGTTCTTC	CASSSPLTNEQFF
TRBV12-3/TRBV12-4	NA	NA	TRBJ2-5	TGTGCCAGCAGATACCGGGTACAAGAGACCCAGTACTTC	CASRYRVQETQYF
TRBV4-3	NA	few	TRBJ2-1	TGCGCCAGCAGCCATGAACAGGGCCCTGCCCCAAATGAGCAGTTCTTC	CASSHEQGPAPNEQFF
TRBV20-1	NA	many	TRBJ2-3	TGCAGTGCTACGAGGGGGGGTTTCACAGATACGCAGTATTTT	CSATRGGFTDTQYF
TRBV10-3	TRBD1	once	TRBJ1-1	TGTGCCATCAGTGAGTCGACCGGACAGGGTAGGACTTTCTTT	CAISESTGQGRTFF
TRBV7-9	NA	NA	TRBJ2-5	TGTGCCAGCAGCCCGAAGGGTCCAGTCCAAGAGACCCAGTACTTC	CASSPKGPVQETQYF
TRBV25-1	NA	few	TRBJ2-2	TGTGCCAGCGGGGGGCCTGGGCGGGACACCGGGGAGCTGTTTTTT	CASGGPGRDTGELFF
TRBV4-3	TRBD1	few	TRBJ2-5	TGCGCCAGCAGCCTCCGGGACAGGGCACACCGGGAGACCCAGTACTTC	CASSLRDRAHRETQYF
TRBV6-1	NA	few	TRBJ1-3	TGTGCCAGCAGTGAAACGGGGGACTCTGGAAACACCATATATTTT	CASSETGDSGNTIYF
TRBV7-9	NA	few	TRBJ2-2	TGTGCCAGCAGCTCCCCAGGCCGTGGGGCCACCGGGGAGCTGTTTTTT	CASSSPGRGATGELFF
TRBV7-2	TRBD1	NA	TRBJ2-1	TGTGCCAGCAGCCCTTCGGGACAGGGCTGGGGCAATGAGCAGTTCTTC	CASSPSGQGWGNEQFF
TRBV12-3/TRBV12-4	TRBD2	NA	TRBJ2-3	TGTGCCAGCAGTCTTAGCGGGGGGGTGCAGGGTGATACGCAGTATTTT	CASSLSGGVQGDTQYF
TRBV7-9	NA	NA	TRBJ2-5	TGTGCCAGCACCCCCAGGGCAGTTACTCAAGAGACCCAGTACTTC	CASTPRAVTQETQYF
TRBV5-1	NA	NA	TRBJ1-1	TGCGCCAGCAGCTTGGTCGGGACGGCTAACACTGAAGCTTTCTTT	CASSLVGTANTEAFF
TRBV7-2	NA	few	TRBJ2-5	TGTGCCAGCAGCTTAGGGTCCCTGTTCCAAGAGACCCAGTACTTC	CASSLGSLFQETQYF
TRBV5-5	TRBD2	NA	TRBJ2-1	TGTGCCAGCAGCTCCCGTGCTAGCGGGGTCAATGAGCAGTTCTTC	CASSSRASGVNEQFF
TRBV7-6	TRBD2	NA	TRBJ2-1	TGTGCCAGCAGCAAAAGAGGAGCGGGGGACTACAATGAGCAGTTCTTC	CASSKRGAGDYNEQFF
TRBV6-2/TRBV6-3	TRBD2	few	TRBJ2-1	TGTGCCAGCAGTTACACCCGCGGGAGTTACAATGAGCAGTTCTTC	CASSYTRGSYNEQFF